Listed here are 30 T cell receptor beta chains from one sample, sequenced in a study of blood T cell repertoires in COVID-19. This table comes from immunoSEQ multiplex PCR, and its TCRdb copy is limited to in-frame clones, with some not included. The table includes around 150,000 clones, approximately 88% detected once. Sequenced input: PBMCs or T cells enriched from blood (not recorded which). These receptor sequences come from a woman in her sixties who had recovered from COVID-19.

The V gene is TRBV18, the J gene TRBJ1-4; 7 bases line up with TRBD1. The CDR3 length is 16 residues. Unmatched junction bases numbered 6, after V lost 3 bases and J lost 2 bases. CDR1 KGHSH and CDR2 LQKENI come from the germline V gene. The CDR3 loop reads CASSPFKQGTNEKLFF. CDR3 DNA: TGTGCCAGCTCACCTTTTAAACAGGGGACTAATGAAAAACTGTTTTTT.

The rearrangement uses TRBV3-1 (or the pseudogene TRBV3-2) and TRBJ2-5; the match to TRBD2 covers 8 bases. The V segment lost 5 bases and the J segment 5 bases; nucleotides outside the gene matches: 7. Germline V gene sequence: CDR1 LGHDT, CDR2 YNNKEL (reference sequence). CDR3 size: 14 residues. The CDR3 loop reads CASSLTGGMETQYF. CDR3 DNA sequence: TGTGCCAGCAGCTTAACGGGGGGGATGGAGACCCAGTACTTC.

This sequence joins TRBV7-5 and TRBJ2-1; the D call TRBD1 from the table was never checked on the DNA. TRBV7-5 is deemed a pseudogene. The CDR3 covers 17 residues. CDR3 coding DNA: TGTGCCAGAAGCTTAAACAATACCTGGACAGGGGACACTGAGCAGTTCTTC. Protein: CARSLNNTWTGDTEQFF.

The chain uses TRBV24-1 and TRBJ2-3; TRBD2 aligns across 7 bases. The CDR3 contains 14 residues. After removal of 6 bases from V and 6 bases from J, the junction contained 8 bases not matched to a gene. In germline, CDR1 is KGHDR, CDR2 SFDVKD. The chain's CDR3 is CATSKERGGDTQYF. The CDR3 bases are TGTGCCACCAGTAAAGAGCGGGGAGGGGATACGCAGTATTTT.

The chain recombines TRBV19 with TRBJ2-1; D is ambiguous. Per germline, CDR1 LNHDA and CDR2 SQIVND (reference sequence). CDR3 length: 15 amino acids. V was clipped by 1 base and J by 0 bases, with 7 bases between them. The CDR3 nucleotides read TGTGCCAGTAGTATAGTGGAGAGCTCCTACAATGAGCAGTTCTTC. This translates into CASSIVESSYNEQFF.

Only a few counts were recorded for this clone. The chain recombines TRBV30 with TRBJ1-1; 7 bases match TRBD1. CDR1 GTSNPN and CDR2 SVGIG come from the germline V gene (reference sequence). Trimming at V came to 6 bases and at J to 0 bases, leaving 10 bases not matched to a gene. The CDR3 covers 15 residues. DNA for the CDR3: TGTGCCTGCGCGAAGACCGGGACAGTGAACACTGAAGCTTTCTTT. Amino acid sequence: CACAKTGTVNTEAFF.

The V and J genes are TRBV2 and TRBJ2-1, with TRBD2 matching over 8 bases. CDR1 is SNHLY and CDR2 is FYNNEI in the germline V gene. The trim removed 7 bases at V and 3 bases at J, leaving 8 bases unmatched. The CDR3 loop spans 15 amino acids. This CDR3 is CASTKETSVYNEQFF. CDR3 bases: TGTGCCAGCACCAAGGAGACTAGCGTCTACAATGAGCAGTTCTTC. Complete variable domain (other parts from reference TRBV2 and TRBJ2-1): EPEVTQTPSHQVTQMGQEVILRCVPISNHLYFYWYRQILGQKVEFLVSFYNNEISEKSEIFDDQFSVERPDGSNFTLKIRSTKLEDSAMYFCASTKETSVYNEQFFGPGTRLTVL.

This CDR3 reads CASSSIRGGNTGELFF. For the CDR3, the DNA is TGTGCCAGCAGCTCCATTCGGGGGGGGAACACCGGGGAGCTGTTTTTT. The chain is built from TRBV11-2 and TRBJ2-2; TRBD2 matches at 8 bases. Germline V lookup: CDR1 SGHAT, CDR2 FQNNGV. The CDR3 totals 16 residues. The V and J ends lost 4 bases and 1 base, in that order; junction bases with no gene match: 5.

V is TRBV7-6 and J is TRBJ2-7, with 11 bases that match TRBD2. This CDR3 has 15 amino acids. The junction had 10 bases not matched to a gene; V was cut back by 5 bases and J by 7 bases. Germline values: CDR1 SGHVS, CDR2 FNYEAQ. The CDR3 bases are TGTGCCAGCAGCGAAATTAGCGGGAGGGCGAGGGAGCAGTACTTC. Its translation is CASSEISGRAREQYF. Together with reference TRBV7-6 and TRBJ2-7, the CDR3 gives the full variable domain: GAGVSQSPRYKVTKRGQDVALRCDPISGHVSLYWYRQALGQGPEFLTYFNYEAQQDKSGLPNDRFSAERPEGSISTLTIQRTEQRDSAMYRCASSEISGRAREQYFGPGTRLTVT.

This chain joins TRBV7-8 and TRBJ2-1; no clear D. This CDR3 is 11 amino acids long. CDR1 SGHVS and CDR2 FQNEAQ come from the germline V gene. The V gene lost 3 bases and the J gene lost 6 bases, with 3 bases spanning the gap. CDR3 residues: CASSFRNEQFF. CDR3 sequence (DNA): TGTGCCAGCAGCTTCCGCAATGAGCAGTTCTTC. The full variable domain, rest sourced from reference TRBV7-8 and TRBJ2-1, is GAGVSQSPRYKVAKRGQDVALRCDPISGHVSLFWYQQALGQGPEFLTYFQNEAQLDKSGLPSDRFFAERPEGSVSTLKIQRTQQEDSAVYLCASSFRNEQFFGPGTRLTVL.

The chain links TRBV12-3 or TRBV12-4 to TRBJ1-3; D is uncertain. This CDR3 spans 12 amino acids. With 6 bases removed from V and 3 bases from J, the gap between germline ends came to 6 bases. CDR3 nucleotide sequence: TGTGCCAGCAGGGCGGTTGGAAACACCATATATTTT. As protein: CASRAVGNTIYF.

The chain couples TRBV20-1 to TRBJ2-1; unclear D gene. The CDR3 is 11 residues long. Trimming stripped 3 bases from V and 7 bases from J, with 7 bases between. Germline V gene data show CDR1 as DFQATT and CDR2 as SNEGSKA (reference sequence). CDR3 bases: TGCAGTGCTAGGCCCGGGAATGAGCAGTTCTTC. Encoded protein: CSARPGNEQFF.

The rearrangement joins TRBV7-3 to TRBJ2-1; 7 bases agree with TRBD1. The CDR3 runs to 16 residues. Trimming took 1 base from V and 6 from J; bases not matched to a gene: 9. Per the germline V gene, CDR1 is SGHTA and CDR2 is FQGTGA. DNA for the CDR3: TGTGCCAGCAGCTTAAACCCCCCTCGACAGGGCAATGAGCAGTTCTTC. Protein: CASSLNPPRQGNEQFF.

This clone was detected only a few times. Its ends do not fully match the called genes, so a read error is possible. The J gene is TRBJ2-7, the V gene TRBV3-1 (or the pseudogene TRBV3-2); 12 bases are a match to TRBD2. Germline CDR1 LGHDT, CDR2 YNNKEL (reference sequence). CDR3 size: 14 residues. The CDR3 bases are TGTGCCAGCAACCAAGGGACTAGCGGGTCCGAGCAGTACTTC. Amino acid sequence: CASNQGTSGSEQYF.

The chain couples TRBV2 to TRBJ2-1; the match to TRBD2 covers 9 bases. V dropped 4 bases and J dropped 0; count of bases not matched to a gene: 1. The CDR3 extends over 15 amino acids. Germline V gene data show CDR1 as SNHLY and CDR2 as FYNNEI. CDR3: CASSVREGSYNEQFF. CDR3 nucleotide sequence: TGTGCCAGCAGTGTGCGGGAGGGCTCCTACAATGAGCAGTTCTTC.

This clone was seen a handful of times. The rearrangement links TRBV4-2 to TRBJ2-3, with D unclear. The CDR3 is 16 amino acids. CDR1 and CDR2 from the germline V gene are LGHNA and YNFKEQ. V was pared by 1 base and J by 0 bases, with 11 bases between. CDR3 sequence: CASSQVSRTSTDTQYF. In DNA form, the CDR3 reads TGTGCCAGCAGCCAAGTGAGCCGAACTAGCACAGATACGCAGTATTTT.

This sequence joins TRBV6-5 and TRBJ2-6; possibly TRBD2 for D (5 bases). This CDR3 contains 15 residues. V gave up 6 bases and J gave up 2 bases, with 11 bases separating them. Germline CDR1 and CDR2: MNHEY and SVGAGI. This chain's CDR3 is CASSAGSAGANVLTF. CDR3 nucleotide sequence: TGTGCCAGCAGCGCAGGTAGCGCTGGGGCCAACGTCCTGACTTTC.

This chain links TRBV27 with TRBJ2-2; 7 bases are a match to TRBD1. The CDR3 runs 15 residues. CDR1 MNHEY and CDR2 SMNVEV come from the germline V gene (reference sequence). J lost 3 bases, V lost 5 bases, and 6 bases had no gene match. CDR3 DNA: TGTGCCAGCAGTCGGGACAGCGCAGACACCGGGGAGCTGTTTTTT. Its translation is CASSRDSADTGELFF.

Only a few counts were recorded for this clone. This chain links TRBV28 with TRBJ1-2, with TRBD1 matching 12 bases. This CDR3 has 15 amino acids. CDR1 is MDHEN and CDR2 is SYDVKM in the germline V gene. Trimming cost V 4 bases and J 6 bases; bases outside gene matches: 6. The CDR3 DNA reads TGTGCCAGCAGTTCTAGGGGACAGGGGGCTCATGGCTACACCTTC. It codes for CASSSRGQGAHGYTF.

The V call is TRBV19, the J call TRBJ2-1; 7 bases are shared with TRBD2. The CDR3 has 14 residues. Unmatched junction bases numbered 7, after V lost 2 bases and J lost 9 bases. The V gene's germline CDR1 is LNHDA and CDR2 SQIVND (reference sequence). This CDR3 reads CASSILAGEGEQFF. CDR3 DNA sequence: TGTGCCAGTAGTATACTGGCGGGGGAGGGTGAGCAGTTCTTC.

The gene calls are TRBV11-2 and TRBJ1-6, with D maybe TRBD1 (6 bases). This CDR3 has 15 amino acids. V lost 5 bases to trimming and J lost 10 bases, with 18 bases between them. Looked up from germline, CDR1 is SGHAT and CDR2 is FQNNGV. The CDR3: CASSPLTGFISPLHF. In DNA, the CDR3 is TGTGCCAGCAGCCCCCTCACAGGGTTCATCTCACCCCTCCACTTT. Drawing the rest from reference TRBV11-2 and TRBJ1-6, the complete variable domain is EAGVAQSPRYKIIEKRQSVAFWCNPISGHATLYWYQQILGQGPKLLIQFQNNGVVDDSQLPKDRFSAERLKGVDSTLKIQPAKLEDSAVYLCASSPLTGFISPLHFGNGTRLTVT.

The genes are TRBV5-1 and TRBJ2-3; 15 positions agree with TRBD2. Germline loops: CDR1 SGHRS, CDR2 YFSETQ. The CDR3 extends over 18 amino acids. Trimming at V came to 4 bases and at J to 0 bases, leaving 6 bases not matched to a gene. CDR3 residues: CASSQGLAGGVSTDTQYF. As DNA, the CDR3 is TGCGCCAGCAGCCAGGGACTAGCGGGGGGCGTTAGCACAGATACGCAGTATTTT.

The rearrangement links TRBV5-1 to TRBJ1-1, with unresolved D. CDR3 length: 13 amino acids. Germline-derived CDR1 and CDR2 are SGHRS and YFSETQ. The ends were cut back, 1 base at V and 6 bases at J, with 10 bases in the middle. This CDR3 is CASSLREVSEAFF. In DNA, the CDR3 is TGCGCCAGCAGCTTGAGAGAGGTTTCTGAAGCTTTCTTT.

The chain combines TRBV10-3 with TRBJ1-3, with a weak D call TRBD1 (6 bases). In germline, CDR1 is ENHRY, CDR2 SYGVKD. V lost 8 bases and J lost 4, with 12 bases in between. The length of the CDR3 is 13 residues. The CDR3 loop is CAIQRTEGNTIYF. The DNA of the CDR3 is TGTGCCATCCAAAGGACAGAAGGAAACACCATATATTTT.

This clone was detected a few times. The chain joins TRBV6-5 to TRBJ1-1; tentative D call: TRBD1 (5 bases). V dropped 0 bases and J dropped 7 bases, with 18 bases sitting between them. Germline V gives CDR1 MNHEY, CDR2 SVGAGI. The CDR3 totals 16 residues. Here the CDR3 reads CASSYSSGHREREAFF. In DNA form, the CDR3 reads TGTGCCAGCAGTTACTCGTCAGGGCATCGGGAGCGTGAAGCTTTCTTT.

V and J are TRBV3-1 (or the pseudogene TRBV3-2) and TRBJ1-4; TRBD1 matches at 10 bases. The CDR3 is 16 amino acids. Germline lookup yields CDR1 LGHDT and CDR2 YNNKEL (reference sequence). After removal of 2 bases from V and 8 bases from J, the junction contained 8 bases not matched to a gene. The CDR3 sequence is CASSQSLGTGEEKLFF. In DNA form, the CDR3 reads TGTGCCAGCAGCCAAAGTTTGGGGACAGGGGAAGAAAAACTGTTTTTT.

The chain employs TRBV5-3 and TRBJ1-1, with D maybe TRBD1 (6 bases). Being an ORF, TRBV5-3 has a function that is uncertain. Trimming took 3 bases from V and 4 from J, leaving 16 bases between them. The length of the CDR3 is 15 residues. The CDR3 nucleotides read TGTGCCAGAAGCTCCCGGCGGGGGCAGGGCACTGAAGCTTTCTTT. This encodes CARSSRRGQGTEAFF.

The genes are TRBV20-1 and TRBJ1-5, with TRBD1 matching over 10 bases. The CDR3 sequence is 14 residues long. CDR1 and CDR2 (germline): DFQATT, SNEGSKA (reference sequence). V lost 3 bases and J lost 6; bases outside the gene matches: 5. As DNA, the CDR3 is TGCAGTGCTAGTGCCGGGACAGGGGTTCAGCCCCAGCATTTT. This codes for CSASAGTGVQPQHF.

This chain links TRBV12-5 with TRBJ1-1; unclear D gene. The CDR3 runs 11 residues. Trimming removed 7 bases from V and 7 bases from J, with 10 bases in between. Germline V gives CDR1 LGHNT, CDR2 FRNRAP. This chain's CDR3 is CASAVVNEAFF. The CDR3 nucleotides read TGTGCTAGTGCGGTCGTTAATGAAGCTTTCTTT.

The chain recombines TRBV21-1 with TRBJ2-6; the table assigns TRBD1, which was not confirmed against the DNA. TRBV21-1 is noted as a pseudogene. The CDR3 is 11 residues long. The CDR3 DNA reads TGTGCCAGCAGCAAAGTACATGTCCTGACTTTC. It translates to CASSKVHVLTF.